This T cell receptor (beta chain) came from a study of shared clonotypes between healthy human individuals. General study findings and limits: Some naive CD4 clonotypes, roughly 5%, turned up in common across a handful of donors. The diversity represented, both genetic and in exposure history, was limited by few donors.

Repertoires were generated with immunoSEQ multiplex PCR, while TCRdb's copy carries only in-frame clones and drops some. Of around 510,000 clones detected, 95% to 96% appear once; the ten largest clones hold 0.05% to 0.07%. Every donor, a Caucasian adult, lived in Nashville, Tennessee. A CD45RA-negative memory subset and a CD45RA+ naive subset were separated from the CD4+ cells. A remark on this clone: Antigen unknown.

V shed 5 bases and J shed 3 bases, with 12 bases lying between them. The CDR3 runs 14 residues. Germline V lookup: CDR1 WNHNN, CDR2 SYGVQD (reference sequence). The sample consisted of naive CD4+ T cells sorted from blood. This sample's subset: CD45RA+ positively selected. V is TRBV10-1 and J is TRBJ2-3; TRBD2 might be the D (6 bases). This clonotype was obtained from a woman aged 30 to 39 in good health. The CDR3 loop is CASSKRTTTDTQYF. CDR3 bases: TGCGCCAGCAGTAAAAGGACTACAACAGATACGCAGTATTTT.